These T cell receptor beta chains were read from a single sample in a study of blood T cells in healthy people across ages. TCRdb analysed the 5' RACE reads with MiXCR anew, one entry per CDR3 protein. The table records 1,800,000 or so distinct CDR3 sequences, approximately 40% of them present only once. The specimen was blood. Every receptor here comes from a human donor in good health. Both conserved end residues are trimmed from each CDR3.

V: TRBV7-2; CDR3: ASTLAGGGNEQF
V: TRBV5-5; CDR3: ASSLVAQGANIQY
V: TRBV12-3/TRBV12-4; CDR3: ASSLEGYTYTGELF
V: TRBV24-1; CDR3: ATATDYEQY
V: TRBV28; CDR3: ASSHNRLANYGYT
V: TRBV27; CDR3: ASSYSSGVKTNEQF
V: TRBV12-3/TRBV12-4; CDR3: ASILQAAGANVLT
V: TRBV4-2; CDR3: ASSPSFQGFGNTIY
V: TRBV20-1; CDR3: SAETTSGSSYNEQF
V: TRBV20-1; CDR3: SARGLAGGVSSHNEQF
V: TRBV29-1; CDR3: SVEHTGPSSYEQY
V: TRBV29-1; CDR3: SVLDRGGLNTEAF
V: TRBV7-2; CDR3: ASSSLWGGTYEQY
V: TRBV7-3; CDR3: ASSLLSGTSVNEQY
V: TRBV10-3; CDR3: AIRGDRRGAQY
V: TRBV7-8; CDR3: ASSSRTGHGYT
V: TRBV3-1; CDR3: ASSQPGQGVWKTQY
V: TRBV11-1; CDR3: ASSLLGATYEQY
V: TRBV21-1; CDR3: ASSKGGKGPDTQY
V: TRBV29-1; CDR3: SVVTIRGEGYT
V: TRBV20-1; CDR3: SARDRDRGPNEQY
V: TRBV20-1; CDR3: STKRGGRYNEQY
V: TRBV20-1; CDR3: SARESQRLYGYT
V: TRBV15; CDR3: ATSREIFYEQY
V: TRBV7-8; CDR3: ASSRDSQDQPQH
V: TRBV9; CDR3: ASSLRPVTLMETQY
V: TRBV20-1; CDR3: SASYSGGTGVYEQY